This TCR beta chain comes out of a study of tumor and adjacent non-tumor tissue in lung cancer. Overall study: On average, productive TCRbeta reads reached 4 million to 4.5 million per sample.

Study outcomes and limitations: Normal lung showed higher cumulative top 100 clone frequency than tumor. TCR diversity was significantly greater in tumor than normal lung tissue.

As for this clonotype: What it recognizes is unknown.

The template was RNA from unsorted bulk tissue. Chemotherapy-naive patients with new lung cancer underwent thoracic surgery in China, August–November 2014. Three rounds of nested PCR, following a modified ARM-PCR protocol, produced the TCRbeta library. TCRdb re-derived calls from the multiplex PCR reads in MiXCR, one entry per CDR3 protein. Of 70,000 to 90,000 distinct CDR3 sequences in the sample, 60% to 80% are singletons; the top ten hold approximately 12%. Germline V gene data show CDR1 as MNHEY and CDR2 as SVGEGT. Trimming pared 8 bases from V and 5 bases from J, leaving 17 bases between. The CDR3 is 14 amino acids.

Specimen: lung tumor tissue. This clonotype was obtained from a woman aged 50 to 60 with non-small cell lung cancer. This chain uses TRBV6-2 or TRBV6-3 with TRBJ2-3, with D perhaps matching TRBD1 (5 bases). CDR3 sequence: CASRIDSERDTQYF. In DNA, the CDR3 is TGTGCCAGCCGCATAGACAGTGAAAGAGATACGCAGTATTTT.